These 8 T cell receptor beta chains came from one sample sequenced in a study of T-cell reconstitution after alpha-beta-depleted transplantation in children. A TCRbeta library incorporating unique molecular identifiers was prepared. TCRdb ran MiXCR on the PCR reads and lists one entry per CDR3 protein. The profile covers some 200,000 distinct CDR3 sequences, with approximately 6% appearing a single time and around 4.4% taken by the ten largest. The specimen comprised PBMCs, sampled before TCRalphabeta/CD19-depleted stem cell transplant. These receptors came from a girl less than two years old with combined immunodeficiency, due to receive a stem cell transplant.

A few counts support this clonotype. CDR3 DNA sequence: TGTGCCAGTAGTGCGGATTACAATGAGCAGTTCTTC. It codes for CASSADYNEQFF. The chain is built from TRBV19 and TRBJ2-1; D gene ambiguous. The germline V gene encodes CDR1 LNHDA and CDR2 SQIVND (reference sequence). CDR3 length: 12 amino acids. V shed 5 bases and J shed 4 bases, with 6 bases lying between them. Looking up the rest from reference TRBV19 and TRBJ2-1 gives the full variable domain: DGGITQSPKYLFRKEGQNVTLSCEQNLNHDAMYWYRQDPGQGLRLIYYSQIVNDFQKGDIAEGYSVSREKKESFPLTVTSAQKNPTAFYLCASSADYNEQFFGPGTRLTVL.

This clonotype appeared a few times. CDR3: CATSREPYSYNEQFF. In DNA form, the CDR3 reads TGTGCCACCAGCAGAGAACCGTACTCCTACAATGAGCAGTTCTTC. J is TRBJ2-1 and V is TRBV15, with unresolved D. This CDR3 comprises 15 residues. Trimming removed 0 bases at V and 0 bases at J, with 6 bases between. The V gene's germline CDR1 is LNHNV and CDR2 YYDKDF (reference sequence).

The CDR3 region is CASSGLAGGPLYNEQFF. The CDR3 DNA follows: TGTGCCTCATCCGGACTAGCGGGAGGGCCACTCTACAATGAGCAGTTCTTC. The chain links TRBV28 to TRBJ2-1; 15 bases match TRBD2. The V gene end was trimmed by 11 bases and the J gene end by 3 bases; junction bases not matched to a gene: 11. Germline CDR1 reads MDHEN; CDR2 reads SYDVKM. There are 17 residues in the CDR3.

This clonotype was seen at least ten times. The chain carries TRBV9 and TRBJ2-1; TRBD2 aligns across 9 bases. V dropped 0 bases and J dropped 4; count of bases not matched to a gene: 2. This CDR3 contains 15 residues. CDR1 and CDR2 from the germline V gene are SGDLS and YYNGEE. The CDR3 DNA is TGTGCCAGCAGCGTAGCAGCGGGGGGATACAATGAGCAGTTCTTC. It translates to CASSVAAGGYNEQFF. Filled out from reference TRBV9 and TRBJ2-1, the complete variable domain reads DSGVTQTPKHLITATGQRVTLRCSPRSGDLSVYWYQQSLDQGLQFLIQYYNGEERAKGNILERFSAQQFPDLHSELNLSSLELGDSALYFCASSVAAGGYNEQFFGPGTRLTVL.

In this sample, this clonotype turned up a few times. The chain couples TRBV11-1 to TRBJ1-1; TRBD1 might be the D (6 bases). The ends were cut back, 5 bases at V and 0 bases at J, with 22 bases in the middle. There are 18 residues in the CDR3. Germline V gene sequence: CDR1 SGHAT, CDR2 FQDESV (reference sequence). This chain's CDR3 is CASSPLPDSPYMNTEAFF. As DNA, the CDR3 is TGTGCCAGCAGCCCCCTTCCGGACAGCCCCTATATGAACACTGAAGCTTTCTTT.

This clonotype was observed at least ten times. This chain links TRBV28 with TRBJ2-1; weak D call: TRBD1 (6 bases). The germline V gene encodes CDR1 MDHEN and CDR2 SYDVKM. There are 12 residues in the CDR3. The CDR3 loop reads CATRRGYNEQFF. As DNA, the CDR3 is TGTGCTACGAGAAGGGGGTACAATGAGCAGTTCTTC.

This clonotype was detected many times. The gene calls are TRBV3-1 and TRBJ2-1; TRBD1 or TRBD2 may be the D gene (6 bases each). This CDR3 region has 22 residues. Trimming shortened V by 0 bases and J by 0 bases, and 27 bases separated the two germline ends. Germline V lookup: CDR1 LGHDT, CDR2 YNNKEL (reference sequence). The CDR3 DNA follows: TGTGCCAGCAGCCAAGAACATTTCTGGGCAGGGGAGGACGAGAGCTCCTACAATGAGCAGTTCTTC. Its translation is CASSQEHFWAGEDESSYNEQFF.

This clonotype was seen ten or more times. The chain carries TRBV6-2 or TRBV6-3 and TRBJ1-2, with 7 bases identical to TRBD1. Trimming at V came to 6 bases and at J to 2 bases, leaving 9 bases not matched to a gene. The CDR3 covers 15 residues. Germline V gene lookup returns CDR1 MNHEY and CDR2 SVGEGT. The CDR3 sequence: CASSRDREQNYGYTF. DNA for the CDR3: TGTGCCAGCAGCCGTGACAGGGAACAGAACTATGGCTACACCTTC.